The 28 T cell receptor beta chains given below trace back to one sample, sequenced in a study of blood T cells in healthy people across ages. PCR was performed a second time for about 7 to 12 cycles using a sample-barcoded 5' primer and a J-beta primer mix. TCRdb redid the calling of the 5' RACE reads with MiXCR, one entry per CDR3 protein. The table shows hundreds of thousands of distinct CDR3 sequences, with around 30% occurring only once. The sample taken for sequencing was blood. These receptors were collected from an older woman in good health.

In its sample, this clonotype was seen a few times. The V call is TRBV29-1, the J call TRBJ2-1; 7 bases match TRBD2. CDR3 length: 16 residues. Unmatched junction bases numbered 11, after V lost 0 bases and J lost 6 bases. CDR1 and CDR2 from the germline V gene are SQVTM and ANQGSEA. The CDR3 sequence: CSVEDTGRASTNEQFF. CDR3 bases: TGCAGCGTTGAAGATACGGGGAGGGCCTCCACCAATGAGCAGTTCTTC.

A few counts support this clonotype. This chain links TRBV19 with TRBJ2-5, with a possible D match to TRBD1 (7 bases). This CDR3 is 15 amino acids long. Between the trimmed V and J ends, which lost 6 bases and 4 bases, there was a span of 18 bases. Germline-derived CDR1 and CDR2 are LNHDA and SQIVND (reference sequence). CDR3 protein: CASREKHRGGETQYF. CDR3 sequence (DNA): TGTGCCAGTAGGGAAAAGCACAGGGGAGGAGAGACCCAGTACTTC.

This clonotype was detected only a few times. The chain couples TRBV5-1 to TRBJ1-1; possibly TRBD1 for D (5 bases). The V gene's germline CDR1 is SGHRS and CDR2 YFSETQ. The CDR3 contains 14 residues. The V end was cut by 4 bases, the J end by 3 bases, with 13 bases between. This chain's CDR3 is CASSRGGVDTEAFF. The CDR3 DNA sequence: TGCGCCAGCAGCCGAGGAGGGGTGGACACTGAAGCTTTCTTT.

This clonotype was picked up many times. The gene calls are TRBV18 and TRBJ2-5, with unresolved D. The CDR3 extends over 12 amino acids. Germline V gives CDR1 KGHSH, CDR2 LQKENI. Trimming took off 5 bases at V and 5 bases at J, with 9 bases between the two ends. Written as DNA, the CDR3 is TGTGCCAGCTCAAGATCCCTCGAGACCCAGTACTTC. Its protein product is CASSRSLETQYF. The full variable domain, its missing parts supplied by reference TRBV18 and TRBJ2-5, is NAGVMQNPRHLVRRRGQEARLRCSPMKGHSHVYWYRQLPEEGLKFMVYLQKENIIDESGMPKERFSAEFPKEGPSILRIQQVVRGDSAAYFCASSRSLETQYFGPGTRLLVL.

The chain employs TRBV19 and TRBJ1-1; D is possibly TRBD1 (5 bases). The CDR3 is made up of 15 amino acids. Trimming took 1 base from V and 1 from J, leaving 10 bases between them. The germline V gene encodes CDR1 LNHDA and CDR2 SQIVND (reference sequence). The CDR3 protein is CASSIGGQGNTEAFF. The CDR3 coding sequence is TGTGCCAGTAGTATAGGAGGGCAGGGGAACACTGAAGCTTTCTTT.

The rearrangement joins TRBV6-5 to TRBJ2-5; D may be TRBD2 (6 bases). TRBJ2-1 explains the end of the DNA better; the J call may be wrong. This CDR3 spans 15 amino acids. The germline gives CDR1 MNHEY, CDR2 SVGAGI. The CDR3 spells CASSLIPEGRGEQFF. The CDR3 nucleotides are TGTGCCAGCAGTTTAATCCCGGAGGGCCGGGGTGAGCAGTTCTTC.

Ten or more counts support this clonotype. The chain combines TRBV5-7 with TRBJ2-5, with 9 positions matching TRBD1. TRBV5-7 is treated as an ORF (open reading frame) with a function not yet certain. The V and J ends lost 1 base and 2 bases, in that order; junction bases with no gene match: 6. This CDR3 contains 16 residues. The CDR3 DNA reads TGTGCCAGCAGCTTGAAGCCGGGACAGGGTCAAGAGACCCAGTACTTC. The encoded protein is CASSLKPGQGQETQYF.

This clonotype was recorded a few times. This chain connects TRBV7-9 to TRBJ2-1; the D gene is possibly TRBD2 (6 bases). The CDR3 consists of 14 residues. CDR1 and CDR2 (germline): SEHNR, FQNEAQ (reference sequence). V dropped 5 bases and J dropped 9 bases, with 17 bases sitting between them. Here the CDR3 DNA reads TGTGCCAGCAGCATACCGCCGGGACTTGGTGAGCAGTTCTTC. It is translated as CASSIPPGLGEQFF.

A few counts support this clonotype. The chain recombines TRBV12-3 or TRBV12-4 with TRBJ1-1, with D possibly being TRBD1 (6 bases). V lost 7 bases, J lost 6 bases, and 15 bases lay in between. The CDR3 is 13 amino acids. Here the CDR3 DNA reads TGTGCCAGCACTTCGACAGGTGGGGCTGAAGCTTTCTTT. Its translation: CASTSTGGAEAFF.

The chain links TRBV28 to TRBJ2-7; D gene unclear. Between the trimmed V and J ends, which lost 3 bases and 2 bases, there was a span of 11 bases. The CDR3 totals 14 residues. The germline V gene has CDR1 MDHEN and CDR2 SYDVKM. Written as DNA, the CDR3 is TGTGCCAGCAGTTTTGCCCCCATGACCTACGAGCAGTACTTC. The encoded protein is CASSFAPMTYEQYF.

The chain uses TRBV28 and TRBJ1-5; D gene unclear. Germline loops: CDR1 MDHEN, CDR2 SYDVKM. This CDR3 has 15 residues. The V gene lost 2 bases and the J gene lost 3 bases, with 11 bases spanning the gap. The CDR3 reads CASSLRQKNNQPQHF. DNA of the CDR3: TGTGCCAGCAGTTTACGCCAGAAGAACAATCAGCCCCAGCATTTT.

The V and J genes are TRBV12-3 or TRBV12-4 and TRBJ2-2; no definite D call. Trimming shortened V by 3 bases and J by 4 bases, and 6 bases separated the two germline ends. The CDR3 has 13 residues. In DNA, the CDR3 is TGTGCCAGCAGTTTTAAGGGCACCGGGGAGCTGTTTTTT. Encoded protein: CASSFKGTGELFF.

This clonotype was found a few times. The chain combines TRBV7-8 with TRBJ2-5; TRBD1 or TRBD2 may be the D gene (6 bases each). V lost 3 bases, J lost 3 bases, and 14 bases lay in between. Germline V gene data show CDR1 as SGHVS and CDR2 as FQNEAQ. The CDR3 is 15 residues long. The CDR3 nucleotides read TGTGCCAGCAGCTTTCTAGGGGGGCAGGAAGAGACCCAGTACTTC. Translating it yields CASSFLGGQEETQYF.

The V gene is TRBV5-1, the J gene TRBJ1-1; maybe TRBD1 (6 bases). The CDR3 length is 15 residues. Germline CDR1 is SGHRS and CDR2 is YFSETQ. The V and J ends lost 5 bases and 4 bases respectively, with 18 bases between them. The DNA of the CDR3 is TGCGCCAGCAGTCCCACAGGGTTTATCGGCACTGAAGCTTTCTTT. It specifies CASSPTGFIGTEAFF.

The chain joins TRBV29-1 to TRBJ2-7, with TRBD1 matching 7 bases. With 6 bases clipped from V and 6 bases from J, the junction kept 17 bases outside the gene matches. The CDR3 length is 15 residues. The germline CDR1 and CDR2 sequences are SQVTM and ANQGSEA. This CDR3 reads CSVMGPRQGSREQYF. The CDR3 DNA follows: TGCAGCGTGATGGGGCCAAGACAGGGATCTCGCGAGCAGTACTTC.

This clonotype was picked up a small number of times. V usage is TRBV7-6 and J usage is TRBJ2-2; TRBD2 aligns across 15 bases. CDR1 and CDR2 from the germline V gene are SGHVS and FNYEAQ. The CDR3 runs 16 residues. Losses at the gene ends were 5 bases for V and 6 bases for J; bases not matched to a gene: 4. CDR3 sequence: CASSKGLAGGPGELFF. For the CDR3, the DNA is TGTGCCAGCAGCAAAGGACTAGCGGGAGGGCCCGGGGAGCTGTTTTTT.

In this sample, this clonotype turned up a few times. The J gene is TRBJ2-2, the V gene TRBV2; 9 bases agree with TRBD1. The V segment lost 6 bases and the J segment 3 bases; nucleotides outside the gene matches: 8. The CDR3 is made up of 16 amino acids. The germline V gene encodes CDR1 SNHLY and CDR2 FYNNEI. The CDR3 loop is CASRHQGQGDTGELFF. CDR3 nucleotide sequence: TGTGCCAGCAGGCACCAGGGACAGGGCGACACCGGGGAGCTGTTTTTT.

V is TRBV3-1 and J is TRBJ1-1, with D possibly TRBD1 on 5 matching bases. CDR3 size: 14 residues. The V gene's germline CDR1 is LGHDT and CDR2 YNNKEL (reference sequence). V was pared by 0 bases and J by 1 base, with 6 bases between. For the CDR3, the DNA is TGTGCCAGCAGCCAAGAAGGGGCGAACACTGAAGCTTTCTTT. This translates into CASSQEGANTEAFF. Supplemented by reference TRBV3-1 and TRBJ1-1, the full variable domain reads DTAVSQTPKYLVTQMGNDKSIKCEQNLGHDTMYWYKQDSKKFLKIMFSYNNKELIINETVPNRFSPKSPDKAHLNLHINSLELGDSAVYFCASSQEGANTEAFFGQGTRLTVV.

In this sample, this clonotype turned up once. This rearrangement joins TRBV20-1 to TRBJ2-6; 9 positions agree with TRBD2. The ends lost 6 bases at V and 0 bases at J; junction bases unmatched: 6. Germline V gene lookup returns CDR1 DFQATT and CDR2 SNEGSKA (reference sequence). CDR3 length: 16 amino acids. CDR3 in DNA: TGCAGTGCAAAAGCGGGAGGCAGCTCTGGGGCCAACGTCCTGACTTTC. Its translation is CSAKAGGSSGANVLTF.

This rearrangement joins TRBV18 to TRBJ2-7; TRBD1 matches at 7 bases. Trimming cost V 6 bases and J 3 bases; bases outside gene matches: 8. The CDR3 has 14 residues. Germline CDR1 and CDR2: KGHSH and LQKENI. CDR3 sequence (DNA): TGTGCCAGCTCTCTAGCCGGGACAGACTACGAGCAGTACTTC. It translates to CASSLAGTDYEQYF. The full variable domain, rest sourced from reference TRBV18 and TRBJ2-7, is NAGVMQNPRHLVRRRGQEARLRCSPMKGHSHVYWYRQLPEEGLKFMVYLQKENIIDESGMPKERFSAEFPKEGPSILRIQQVVRGDSAAYFCASSLAGTDYEQYFGPGTRLTVT.

This rearrangement joins TRBV20-1 to TRBJ2-5; D might be TRBD2 (6 bases). This CDR3 is 14 amino acids long. The germline CDR1 and CDR2 sequences are DFQATT and SNEGSKA (reference sequence). V lost 2 bases and J 4 bases, leaving 14 bases between the germline ends. CDR3: CSARRRDGRETQYF. The CDR3 DNA sequence: TGCAGTGCTAGAAGGCGGGATGGACGAGAGACCCAGTACTTC.

This clonotype was recorded a few times. This sequence joins TRBV20-1 and TRBJ2-1; D may be TRBD2 (6 bases). Trimming pared 3 bases from V and 9 bases from J, leaving 18 bases between. Looked up from germline, CDR1 is DFQATT and CDR2 is SNEGSKA (reference sequence). This CDR3 region has 14 residues. The chain's CDR3 is CSASDGGIGSEQFF. In DNA, the CDR3 is TGCAGTGCTAGTGATGGCGGGATCGGGTCTGAGCAGTTCTTC.

This clonotype was seen repeatedly, ten times or more. This chain connects TRBV5-5 to TRBJ1-4, with D perhaps matching TRBD1 (5 bases). V was shortened by 4 bases and J by 7 bases, with 14 bases between the two germline ends. Looked up from germline, CDR1 is SGHKS and CDR2 is YYEKEE (reference sequence). CDR3 length: 14 residues. CDR3 DNA sequence: TGTGCCAGCAGCGCGGCGGGGGTAGCTGAAAAACTGTTTTTT. Translation: CASSAAGVAEKLFF.

This clonotype has a handful of counts. V is TRBV20-1 and J is TRBJ1-5, with a tentative D call TRBD1 (6 bases). The CDR3 sequence is 13 residues long. CDR1 is DFQATT, CDR2 SNEGSKA, per germline (reference sequence). Deletions cut 4 bases from V and 4 bases from J, with 11 bases between. CDR3 residues: CSAIQGMNQPQHF. CDR3 nucleotides: TGCAGTGCTATCCAGGGGATGAATCAGCCCCAGCATTTT.

This clonotype turned up a few times. The rearrangement links TRBV4-3 to TRBJ2-4, with TRBD2 identical over 12 bases. This CDR3 has 16 amino acids. V lost 3 bases, J lost 6 bases, and 6 bases stayed unmatched. Germline V gene lookup returns CDR1 LGHNA and CDR2 YSLEER. CDR3: CASSHWSSGRVNIQYF. CDR3 DNA sequence: TGCGCCAGCAGCCATTGGTCTAGCGGGAGGGTAAACATTCAGTACTTC.

V gene TRBV7-9 combines with J gene TRBJ2-2; D is uncertain. V was cut by 4 bases and J by 1 base, with 13 bases left in between. This CDR3 comprises 16 residues. Germline V lookup: CDR1 SEHNR, CDR2 FQNEAQ (reference sequence). CDR3 residues: CASSSLRARNTGELFF. CDR3 nucleotides: TGTGCCAGCAGCTCCCTAAGGGCCCGGAACACCGGGGAGCTGTTTTTT.

This clonotype was detected a few times. One end of the junction is discordant with germline, which a read error may explain. The chain couples TRBV12-3 or TRBV12-4 to TRBJ2-7; perhaps TRBD2 as D (6 bases). The CDR3 sequence is 14 residues long. The CDR3 loop reads CASTRRGKNYEQSF. The DNA for the CDR3 is TGTGCCAGCACCCGACGGGGGAAAAACTACGAGCAGTCCTTC.

This clonotype was counted a few times. This chain joins TRBV28 and TRBJ2-5; D may be TRBD1 or TRBD2 (5 bases each). V was shortened by 1 base and J by 4 bases, with 19 bases between the two germline ends. The length of the CDR3 is 17 residues. Germline V gene lookup returns CDR1 MDHEN and CDR2 SYDVKM. CDR3 sequence reads: CASSLSTRGQMRETQYF. Written as DNA, the CDR3 is TGTGCCAGCAGTTTATCCACTAGGGGTCAGATGAGAGAGACCCAGTACTTC.